Following are 4 T cell receptor beta chains from one sample sequenced in a study of glioma-infiltrating T cells. Amplification of TCR alpha and beta CDR3 regions from RNA used iRepertoire nested multiplex PCR. TCRdb fed the multiplex PCR reads into MiXCR, producing one record per CDR3 protein. Of 150,000 or so distinct CDR3 sequences listed, approximately 39% are singletons. Specimen: glioma tissue, nonneoplastic brain tissue, or PBMCs (not recorded which). The receptors originated from a human donor with low-grade glioma or glioblastoma, undergoing nonglioma brain surgery, or in good health (not recorded which).

Written as DNA, the CDR3 is TGCGCCAGCAGCCAAGAAGGGACAGTGGGCACAGATACGCAGTATTTT. Amino acids: CASSQEGTVGTDTQYF. The rearrangement links TRBV4-3 to TRBJ2-3; 7 bases map to TRBD1. The CDR3 is 16 residues long. V lost 0 bases, J lost 1 base, and 4 bases stayed unmatched. Germline V gene data show CDR1 as LGHNA and CDR2 as YSLEER.

The chain links TRBV7-2 to TRBJ2-7; D gene uncertain. This CDR3 comprises 13 residues. The V end lost 5 bases, the J end lost 7 bases, and 15 bases lay between the germline ends. CDR1 and CDR2 (germline): SGHTA, FQGNSA. As DNA, the CDR3 is TGTGCCAGCAGCCCTCGAAGATACAATGAGCAGTACTTC. Protein product: CASSPRRYNEQYF. The whole variable domain, remainder taken from reference TRBV7-2 and TRBJ2-7, is GAGVSQSPSNKVTEKGKDVELRCDPISGHTALYWYRQSLGQGLEFLIYFQGNSAPDKSGLPSDRFSAERTGGSVSTLTIQRTQQEDSAVYLCASSPRRYNEQYFGPGTRLTVT.

This clonotype turned up a few times. This sequence joins TRBV6-1 and TRBJ2-7; 7 nucleotides line up with TRBD2. The CDR3 runs 15 residues. J was trimmed by 0 bases and V by 5 bases; bases with no gene match: 7. Germline V gives CDR1 MNHNS, CDR2 SASEGT. DNA of the CDR3: TGTGCCAGCAGTTCGGGGGGTGTCGACTCCTACGAGCAGTACTTC. It translates to CASSSGGVDSYEQYF.

The chain couples TRBV20-1 to TRBJ1-1; possibly TRBD1 for D (6 bases). V gave up 7 bases and J gave up 1 base, with 13 bases separating them. The CDR3 is 13 residues long. Per the germline V gene, CDR1 is DFQATT and CDR2 is SNEGSKA (reference sequence). The CDR3 sequence: CSVTTGWNTEAFF. The CDR3, as DNA: TGCAGTGTGACGACAGGCTGGAACACTGAAGCTTTCTTT.